Sequencing of this T cell receptor beta chain was carried out in a study of T cell responses to AZD1222 COVID-19 vaccine. Study-wide points: The reported proportion of spike-specific TCRs targeting unmutated variant regions was nearly half. Spike-wide vaccine-associated CD4 TCRs dominated at 160-218 and 743-854. Most donors were white British and more were female, and clonal diversity was possibly underestimated. Researchers took repertoire samples only after the peak T cell response had come.

Clones were read by immunoSEQ multiplex PCR, and TCRdb kept only the in-frame ones, dropping some. The data contain roughly 130,000 clones, about 90% of them seen just once; the ten biggest clones take up over 1.5%. Concerning this clone: Its antigen is unknown.

Per the germline V gene, CDR1 is LGHDT and CDR2 is YNNKEL (reference sequence). With V trimmed by 4 bases and J by 0 bases, 6 bases remained unmatched. The CDR3 spans 16 residues. The sequence was obtained from an adult in good health. The sequenced sample was peripheral blood, obtained on day 0 of AZD1222 vaccination. The genes are TRBV3-1 (or the pseudogene TRBV3-2) and TRBJ2-5; 9 nucleotides line up with TRBD2. CDR3 in amino acids: CASSRGSGGHQETQYF. As DNA, the CDR3 is TGTGCCAGCAGCCGGGGTAGCGGGGGACACCAAGAGACCCAGTACTTC.